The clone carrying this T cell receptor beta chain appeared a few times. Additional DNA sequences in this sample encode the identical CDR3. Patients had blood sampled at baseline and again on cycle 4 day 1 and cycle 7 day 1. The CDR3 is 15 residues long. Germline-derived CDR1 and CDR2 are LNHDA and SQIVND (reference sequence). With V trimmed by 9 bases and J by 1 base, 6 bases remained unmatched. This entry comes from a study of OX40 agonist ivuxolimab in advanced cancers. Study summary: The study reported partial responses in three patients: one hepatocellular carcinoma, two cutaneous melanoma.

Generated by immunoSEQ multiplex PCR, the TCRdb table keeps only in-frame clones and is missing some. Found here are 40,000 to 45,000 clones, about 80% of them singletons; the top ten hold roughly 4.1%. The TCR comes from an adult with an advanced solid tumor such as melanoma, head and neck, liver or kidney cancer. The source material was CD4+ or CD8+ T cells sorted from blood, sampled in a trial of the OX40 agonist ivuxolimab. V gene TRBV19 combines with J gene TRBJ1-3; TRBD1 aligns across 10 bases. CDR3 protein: CASRDRGSSGNTIYF. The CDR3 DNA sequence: TGTGCCAGCCGGGACAGGGGTTCATCTGGAAACACCATATATTTT.